The T cell receptor (beta chain) under discussion was sequenced for a study of Ad26.COV2.S vaccination and SARS-CoV-2 variants. Background on the study: Donor participated within the Ad26.COV2.S arm of the COV1001 trial.

This table comes from immunoSEQ multiplex PCR, and its TCRdb copy is limited to in-frame clones, with some not included. Among around 250,000 clones listed, around nine tenths were seen once. Treatment specified: around 19 received Ad26.COV2.S at low or high dose, single or two shots; 5 received placebo; per-sample allocation not given. Sampling took place 63 days after the first vaccine or placebo injection. Based in Boston, the donor was an adult of 18-55 years. The sample consisted of peripheral blood, taken in a trial of Ad26.COV2.S vaccine versus placebo. The TCR originated in a person aged 18-65 years who received the Ad26.COV2.S COVID-19 vaccine or a placebo.

This CDR3 is CASSPGTGNYIQYF. In nucleotides, the CDR3 is TGTGCCAGCAGTCCCGGGACAGGGAATTACATTCAGTACTTC. The V and J genes are TRBV7-3 and TRBJ2-4; 9 bases agree with TRBD1. With V trimmed by 6 bases and J by 8 bases, 8 bases remained unmatched. This CDR3 has 14 amino acids. Germline V gene data show CDR1 as SGHTA and CDR2 as FQGTGA.